The rows below give T cell receptor beta chains drawn from one sample of a study of regulatory T cells in long-lasting Graves disease. Each CDR3 protein gets one entry after TCRdb re-called the multiplex PCR reads with MiXCR. This repertoire shows some 280,000 distinct CDR3 sequences, more than 20% found once; its top ten account for more than 50%. Sequences were derived from peripheral blood mononuclear cells (PBMCs), sampled when the disease was refractory, from a patient treated with antithyroid drugs. These receptor sequences come from a female donor with Graves disease. CDR3s include the opening cysteine and the closing phenylalanine or tryptophan. D genes are given only for firm matches. The size field is filled for only some rows; it gives once, few, many or a size class.

J: TRBJ2-7; V: TRBV2; D: TRBD2; size: many; CDR3: CASSEARGGGDLYEQYF; DNA: TGTGCCAGCAGTGAAGCGCGGGGGGGTGGTGACCTCTACGAGCAGTACTTC
J: TRBJ1-4; V: TRBV29-1; D: -; size: few; CDR3: CSVEGAEKLFF; DNA: TGCAGCGTTGAAGGGGCTGAAAAACTGTTTTTT
J: TRBJ1-3; V: TRBV6-2/TRBV6-3; D: -; size: -; CDR3: CASRSDELSGNTIYF; DNA: TGTGCCAGCAGATCGGACGAACTCTCTGGAAACACCATATATTTT
J: TRBJ1-1; V: TRBV5-6; D: -; size: few; CDR3: CASSLAGGVIEAFF; DNA: TGTGCCAGCAGCTTGGCCGGGGGAGTTATTGAAGCTTTCTTT
J: TRBJ1-5; V: TRBV28; D: -; size: many; CDR3: CASRQAPAAYSNQPQHF; DNA: TGTGCCAGCAGGCAAGCACCGGCAGCCTATAGCAATCAGCCCCAGCATTTT
J: TRBJ1-4; V: TRBV3-1; D: -; size: many; CDR3: CASSQGGTGVKLFF; DNA: TGTGCCAGCAGCCAAGGGGGGACGGGAGTAAAACTGTTTTTT
J: TRBJ1-6; V: TRBV6-1; D: TRBD1; size: many; CDR3: CASSEKMVRGQDNSPLHF; DNA: TGTGCCAGCAGTGAAAAGATGGTGCGGGGACAGGATAATTCACCCCTCCACTTT
J: TRBJ1-1; V: TRBV7-2; D: -; size: -; CDR3: CASRPPANTEAFF; DNA: TGTGCCAGCAGGCCCCCGGCGAACACTGAAGCTTTCTTT
J: TRBJ2-5; V: TRBV27; D: TRBD1; size: many; CDR3: CASSFTGGYGETQYF; DNA: TGTGCCAGCAGTTTTACAGGGGGCTACGGGGAGACCCAGTACTTC
J: TRBJ2-4; V: TRBV19; D: TRBD1; size: few; CDR3: CASTQLQGTAKNIQYF; DNA: TGTGCCAGTACCCAGTTACAGGGGACGGCCAAAAACATTCAGTACTTC
J: TRBJ2-1; V: TRBV25-1; D: -; size: -; CDR3: CASSEFRVGSYNEQFF; DNA: TGTGCCAGCAGTGAGTTCAGGGTGGGGTCCTACAATGAGCAGTTCTTC
J: TRBJ2-5; V: TRBV10-2; D: -; size: few; CDR3: CASSEWMGETQYF; DNA: TGCGCCAGCAGTGAGTGGATGGGTGAGACCCAGTACTTC
J: TRBJ1-5; V: TRBV6-1; D: -; size: few; CDR3: CASSESGYSNQPQHF; DNA: TGTGCCAGCAGTGAAAGCGGATATAGCAATCAGCCCCAGCATTTT
J: TRBJ2-2; V: TRBV2; D: -; size: -; CDR3: CASSAPNTGELFF; DNA: TGTGCCAGCAGTGCACCAAACACCGGGGAGCTGTTTTTT
J: TRBJ2-1; V: TRBV14; D: -; size: few; CDR3: CASSQWAGVDNEQFF; DNA: TGTGCCAGCAGCCAATGGGCGGGTGTTGACAATGAGCAGTTCTTC
J: TRBJ2-2; V: TRBV12-3/TRBV12-4; D: -; size: -; CDR3: CASRPRAGGELFF; DNA: TGTGCCAGCAGACCCCGAGCTGGCGGGGAGCTGTTTTTT
J: TRBJ1-1; V: TRBV4-1; D: -; size: -; CDR3: CASRRDSAEAFF; DNA: TGCGCCAGCCGCAGGGATTCGGCTGAAGCTTTCTTT
J: TRBJ1-2; V: TRBV7-2; D: -; size: many; CDR3: CASSLDTPGAEVGYTF; DNA: TGTGCCAGCAGCTTAGATACTCCGGGGGCGGAAGTTGGCTACACCTTC
J: TRBJ2-7; V: TRBV18; D: TRBD2; size: -; CDR3: CASSSPGLAGGVQYF; DNA: TGTGCCAGCTCATCTCCGGGACTAGCGGGAGGGGTGCAGTACTTC
J: TRBJ2-1; V: TRBV6-1; D: -; size: -; CDR3: CASSEGAYNEQFF; DNA: TGTGCCAGCAGTGAAGGGGCCTACAATGAGCAGTTCTTC
J: TRBJ2-7; V: TRBV3-1; D: -; size: -; CDR3: CASSQVTYEQYF; DNA: TGTGCCAGCAGCCAAGTCACCTACGAGCAGTACTTC
J: TRBJ2-5; V: TRBV15; D: -; size: many; CDR3: CATSRDQRGGQETQYF; DNA: TGTGCCACCAGCAGAGATCAACGCGGCGGACAAGAGACCCAGTACTTC
J: TRBJ2-5; V: TRBV7-9; D: TRBD2; size: -; CDR3: CASSLILAGVGETQYF; DNA: TGTGCCAGCAGCTTGATACTAGCGGGAGTGGGGGAGACCCAGTACTTC
J: TRBJ1-1; V: TRBV28; D: -; size: -; CDR3: CASSLYRGTEAFF; DNA: TGTGCCAGCAGTTTATATAGGGGCACTGAAGCTTTCTTT
J: TRBJ1-4; V: TRBV6-1; D: -; size: few; CDR3: CASIRNNEKLFF; DNA: TGTGCCAGCATTCGAAACAATGAAAAACTGTTTTTT
J: TRBJ2-7; V: TRBV7-8; D: TRBD2; size: -; CDR3: CASSLTSGGHEQYF; DNA: TGTGCCAGCAGCCTTACTAGCGGGGGCCACGAGCAGTACTTC
J: TRBJ2-4; V: TRBV28; D: -; size: many; CDR3: CASSLFHGNIQYF; DNA: TGTGCCAGCAGTTTATTCCATGGGAACATTCAGTACTTC
J: TRBJ2-5; V: TRBV9; D: -; size: many; CDR3: CASSPTQETQYF; DNA: TGTGCCAGCAGCCCCACCCAAGAGACCCAGTACTTC
J: TRBJ2-7; V: TRBV10-2; D: -; size: few; CDR3: CASSAADYEQYF; DNA: TGCGCCAGCAGTGCCGCGGATTACGAGCAGTACTTC
J: TRBJ2-7; V: TRBV6-1; D: TRBD2; size: few; CDR3: CASSARTSGHEQYF; DNA: TGTGCCAGCAGTGCCCGGACTAGCGGCCACGAGCAGTACTTC
J: TRBJ2-7; V: TRBV20-1; D: -; size: -; CDR3: CSARDFRDTDYEQYF; DNA: TGCAGTGCTAGAGATTTCCGGGACACTGACTACGAGCAGTACTTC
J: TRBJ1-1; V: TRBV12-3/TRBV12-4; D: TRBD1; size: few; CDR3: CASNRDSEAFF; DNA: TGTGCCAGCAATCGGGACAGTGAAGCTTTCTTT
J: TRBJ2-3; V: TRBV19; D: TRBD1; size: -; CDR3: CASSSDRGADTQYF; DNA: TGTGCCAGTAGTAGCGACAGGGGTGCAGATACGCAGTATTTT
J: TRBJ1-5; V: TRBV12-3/TRBV12-4; D: TRBD1; size: many; CDR3: CASSLAAGGPPQHF; DNA: TGTGCCAGCAGTTTAGCGGCAGGGGGTCCGCCCCAGCATTTT
J: TRBJ2-7; V: TRBV7-2; D: TRBD2; size: -; CDR3: CASSRTSGSSYEQYF; DNA: TGTGCCAGCAGCCGAACTAGCGGGAGCTCCTACGAGCAGTACTTC
J: TRBJ2-5; V: TRBV12-3/TRBV12-4; D: TRBD2; size: -; CDR3: CASSSLGGRETQYF; DNA: TGTGCCAGCAGTTCCCTGGGAGGGCGGGAGACCCAGTACTTC
J: TRBJ2-5; V: TRBV20-1; D: TRBD2; size: few; CDR3: CSARAGGPGVETQYF; DNA: TGCAGTGCTAGAGCGGGAGGGCCAGGGGTGGAGACCCAGTACTTC
J: TRBJ2-5; V: TRBV20-1; D: -; size: many; CDR3: CSARWQGQETQYF; DNA: TGCAGTGCTAGGTGGCAGGGCCAAGAGACCCAGTACTTC
J: TRBJ2-6; V: TRBV10-3; D: -; size: once; CDR3: CAILTQVGANVLTF; DNA: TGTGCCATCTTAACACAGGTTGGGGCCAACGTCCTGACTTTC
J: TRBJ2-7; V: TRBV28; D: -; size: -; CDR3: CASSSILDPSYEQYF; DNA: TGTGCCAGCAGTTCTATCCTCGACCCATCCTACGAGCAGTACTTC
J: TRBJ1-2; V: TRBV6-1; D: -; size: many; CDR3: CASTHRQDSYTF; DNA: TGTGCCAGCACCCATCGACAGGATAGCTACACCTTC
J: TRBJ2-7; V: TRBV20-1; D: -; size: many; CDR3: CSARRADEQYF; DNA: TGCAGTGCTAGAAGGGCAGACGAGCAGTACTTC
J: TRBJ1-2; V: TRBV7-2; D: TRBD1; size: many; CDR3: CASTETGNYGYTF; DNA: TGTGCCAGCACCGAGACAGGGAACTATGGCTACACCTTC
J: TRBJ2-1; V: TRBV7-8; D: -; size: few; CDR3: CASSVDRNEQFF; DNA: TGTGCCAGCAGTGTGGACCGAAATGAGCAGTTCTTC
J: TRBJ2-7; V: TRBV7-2; D: TRBD1; size: many; CDR3: CASSLEGRGTYEQYF; DNA: TGTGCCAGCAGCTTAGAAGGCAGGGGGACCTACGAGCAGTACTTC
J: TRBJ1-5; V: TRBV28; D: -; size: many; CDR3: CASSSPGNQPQHF; DNA: TGTGCCAGCAGTTCGCCGGGGAATCAGCCCCAGCATTTT
J: TRBJ1-4; V: TRBV30; D: -; size: -; CDR3: CAWSVRKGEKLFF; DNA: TGTGCCTGGAGTGTACGGAAGGGTGAAAAACTGTTTTTT
J: TRBJ2-3; V: TRBV6-1; D: TRBD2; size: -; CDR3: CASSEGWVAGVGADTQYF; DNA: TGTGCCAGCAGTGAAGGTTGGGTAGCGGGAGTTGGGGCAGATACGCAGTATTTT
J: TRBJ2-1; V: TRBV2; D: -; size: many; CDR3: CASEVYNEQFF; DNA: TGTGCCAGCGAAGTGTACAATGAGCAGTTCTTC
J: TRBJ1-1; V: TRBV19; D: -; size: -; CDR3: CASSVRLSEAFF; DNA: TGTGCCAGTAGTGTTCGGTTAAGTGAAGCTTTCTTT
J: TRBJ1-6; V: TRBV2; D: TRBD1; size: many; CDR3: CASKDWWTGPLIDSPLHF; DNA: TGTGCCAGCAAGGATTGGTGGACAGGGCCCCTAATTGATTCACCCCTCCACTTT
J: TRBJ2-7; V: TRBV2; D: -; size: -; CDR3: CASSFSRLVHEQYF; DNA: TGTGCCAGCAGTTTTTCTCGACTAGTCCACGAGCAGTACTTC
J: TRBJ2-2; V: TRBV28; D: -; size: -; CDR3: CASSLVLFF; DNA: TGTGCCAGCAGTTTGGTGCTGTTTTTT
J: TRBJ2-2; V: TRBV25-1; D: -; size: once; CDR3: CASSFRPGDRELFF; DNA: TGTGCCAGCAGTTTCCGACCGGGAGACAGGGAGCTGTTTTTT
J: TRBJ1-5; V: TRBV10-3; D: -; size: few; CDR3: CAISEGNNQPQHF; DNA: TGTGCCATCAGTGAGGGGAACAATCAGCCCCAGCATTTT